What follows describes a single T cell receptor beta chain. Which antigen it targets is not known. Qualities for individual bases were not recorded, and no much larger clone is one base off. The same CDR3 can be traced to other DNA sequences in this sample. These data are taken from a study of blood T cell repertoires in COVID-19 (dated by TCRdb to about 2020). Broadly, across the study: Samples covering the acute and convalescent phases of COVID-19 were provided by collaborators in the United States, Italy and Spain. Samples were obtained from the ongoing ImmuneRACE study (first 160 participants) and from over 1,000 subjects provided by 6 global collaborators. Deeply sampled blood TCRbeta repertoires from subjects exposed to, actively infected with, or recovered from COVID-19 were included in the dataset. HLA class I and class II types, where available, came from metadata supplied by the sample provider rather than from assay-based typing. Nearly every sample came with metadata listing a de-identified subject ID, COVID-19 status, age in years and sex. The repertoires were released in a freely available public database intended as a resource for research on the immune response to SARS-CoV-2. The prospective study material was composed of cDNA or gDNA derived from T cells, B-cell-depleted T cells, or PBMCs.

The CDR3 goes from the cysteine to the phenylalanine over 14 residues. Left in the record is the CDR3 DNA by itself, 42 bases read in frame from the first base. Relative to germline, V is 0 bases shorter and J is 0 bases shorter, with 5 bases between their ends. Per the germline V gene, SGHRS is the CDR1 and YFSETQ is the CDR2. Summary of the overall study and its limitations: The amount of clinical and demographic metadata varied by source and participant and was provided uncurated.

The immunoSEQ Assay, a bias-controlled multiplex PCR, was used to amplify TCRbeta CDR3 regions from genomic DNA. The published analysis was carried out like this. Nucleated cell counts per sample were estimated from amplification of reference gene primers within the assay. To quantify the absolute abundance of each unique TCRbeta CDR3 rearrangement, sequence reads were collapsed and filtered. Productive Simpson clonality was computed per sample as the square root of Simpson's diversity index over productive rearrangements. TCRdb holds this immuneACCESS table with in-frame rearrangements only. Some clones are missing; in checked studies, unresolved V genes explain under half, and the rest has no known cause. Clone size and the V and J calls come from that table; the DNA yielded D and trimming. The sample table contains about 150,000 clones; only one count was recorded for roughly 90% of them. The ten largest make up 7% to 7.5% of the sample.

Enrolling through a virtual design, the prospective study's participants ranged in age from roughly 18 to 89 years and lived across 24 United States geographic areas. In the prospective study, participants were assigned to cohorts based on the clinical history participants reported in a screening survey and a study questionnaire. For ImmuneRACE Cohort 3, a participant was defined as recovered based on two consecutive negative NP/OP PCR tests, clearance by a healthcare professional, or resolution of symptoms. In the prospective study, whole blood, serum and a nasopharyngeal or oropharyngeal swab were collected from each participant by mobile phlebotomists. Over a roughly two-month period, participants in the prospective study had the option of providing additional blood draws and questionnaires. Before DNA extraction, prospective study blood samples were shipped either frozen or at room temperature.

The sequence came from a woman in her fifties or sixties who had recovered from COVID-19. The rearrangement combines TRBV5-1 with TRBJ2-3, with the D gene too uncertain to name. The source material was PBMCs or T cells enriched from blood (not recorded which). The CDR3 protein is CASSLASSTDTQYF. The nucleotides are TGCGCCAGCAGCTTGGCCTCTAGCACAGATACGCAGTATTTT. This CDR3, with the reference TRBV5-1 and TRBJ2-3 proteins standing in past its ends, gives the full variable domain KAGVTQTPRYLIKTRGQQVTLSCSPISGHRSVSWYQQTPGQGLQFLFEYFSETQRNKGNFPGRFSGRQFSNSRSEMNVSTLELGDSALYLCASSLASSTDTQYFGPGTRLTVL.